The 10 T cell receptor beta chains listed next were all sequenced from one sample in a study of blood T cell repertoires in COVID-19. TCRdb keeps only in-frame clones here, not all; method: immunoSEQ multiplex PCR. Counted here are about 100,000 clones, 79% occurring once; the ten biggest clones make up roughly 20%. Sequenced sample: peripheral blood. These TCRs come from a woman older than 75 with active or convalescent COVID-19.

CDR3 sequence (DNA): TGTGCCAGCAGCTTAGTTCCCCTAGTAGGCGGGGAGACCCAGTACTTC. Residues: CASSLVPLVGGETQYF. J is TRBJ2-5 and V is TRBV7-2; maybe TRBD2 (5 bases). CDR3 length equals 16 residues. V lost 1 base, J lost 5 bases, and 17 bases lay in between. Germline CDR1 and CDR2: SGHTA and FQGNSA.

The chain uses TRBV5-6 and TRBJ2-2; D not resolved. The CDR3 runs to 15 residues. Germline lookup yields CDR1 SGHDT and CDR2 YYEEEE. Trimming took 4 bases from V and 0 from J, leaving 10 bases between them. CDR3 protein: CASSPGYANTGELFF. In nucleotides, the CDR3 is TGTGCCAGCAGCCCGGGTTACGCGAACACCGGGGAGCTGTTTTTT.

CDR3: CASSLFISGTGQVETQYF. CDR3 sequence (DNA): TGTGCCAGCAGCTTGTTTATCTCGGGGACAGGGCAGGTGGAGACCCAGTACTTC. V and J are TRBV7-2 and TRBJ2-5; 9 nucleotides align to TRBD1. Germline V CDR1 and CDR2: SGHTA, FQGNSA. The J segment lost 5 bases and the V segment lost 3 bases, leaving 16 bases of the junction unmatched. This CDR3 is 18 amino acids long.

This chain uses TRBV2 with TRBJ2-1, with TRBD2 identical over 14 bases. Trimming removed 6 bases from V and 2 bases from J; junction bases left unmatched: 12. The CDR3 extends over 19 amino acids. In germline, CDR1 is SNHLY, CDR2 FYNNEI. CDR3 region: CASRPPGLAGDVAYNEQFF. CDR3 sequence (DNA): TGTGCCAGCAGGCCGCCGGGACTAGCGGGAGATGTGGCCTACAATGAGCAGTTCTTC.

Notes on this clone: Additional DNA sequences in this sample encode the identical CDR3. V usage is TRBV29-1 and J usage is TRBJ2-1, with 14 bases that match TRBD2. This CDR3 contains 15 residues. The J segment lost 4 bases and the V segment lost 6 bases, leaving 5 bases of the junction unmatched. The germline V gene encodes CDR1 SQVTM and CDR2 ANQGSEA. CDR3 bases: TGCAGCGTCGCTGGGACTAGCGGGAGTTACAATGAGCAGTTCTTC. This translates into CSVAGTSGSYNEQFF.

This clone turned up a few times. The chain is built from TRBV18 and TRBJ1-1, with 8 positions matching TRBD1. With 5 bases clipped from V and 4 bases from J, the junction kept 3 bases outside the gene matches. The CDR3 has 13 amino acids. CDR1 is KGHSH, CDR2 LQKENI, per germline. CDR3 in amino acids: CASSSDRVTEAFF. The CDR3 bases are TGTGCCAGCTCATCGGACAGGGTCACTGAAGCTTTCTTT.

CDR3: CASSLHSGNSDTQYF. CDR3 coding DNA: TGTGCCAGCAGCTTACATAGCGGGAACTCAGATACGCAGTATTTT. V is TRBV7-9 and J is TRBJ2-3, with 8 bases lining up with TRBD2. Germline loops: CDR1 SEHNR, CDR2 FQNEAQ (reference sequence). Trimming took 2 bases from V and 4 from J; bases not matched to a gene: 5. This CDR3 is 15 amino acids long. Full variable domain (missing parts from reference TRBV7-9 and TRBJ2-3): DTGVSQNPRHKITKRGQNVTFRCDPISEHNRLYWYRQTLGQGPEFLTYFQNEAQLEKSRLLSDRFSAERPKGSFSTLEIQRTEQGDSAMYLCASSLHSGNSDTQYFGPGTRLTVL.

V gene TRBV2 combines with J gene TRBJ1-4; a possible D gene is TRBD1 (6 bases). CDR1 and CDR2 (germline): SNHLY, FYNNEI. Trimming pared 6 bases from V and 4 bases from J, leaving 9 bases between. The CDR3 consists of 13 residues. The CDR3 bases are TGTGCCAGCAGGGAACAGGGTAATGAAAAACTGTTTTTT. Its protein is CASREQGNEKLFF.

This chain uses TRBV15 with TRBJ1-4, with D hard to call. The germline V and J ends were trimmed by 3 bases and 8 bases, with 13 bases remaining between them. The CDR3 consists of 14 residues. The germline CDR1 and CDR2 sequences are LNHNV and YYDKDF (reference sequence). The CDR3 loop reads CATSSTGVFEKLFF. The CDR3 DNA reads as TGTGCCACCAGCAGTACCGGGGTTTTCGAAAAACTGTTTTTT.

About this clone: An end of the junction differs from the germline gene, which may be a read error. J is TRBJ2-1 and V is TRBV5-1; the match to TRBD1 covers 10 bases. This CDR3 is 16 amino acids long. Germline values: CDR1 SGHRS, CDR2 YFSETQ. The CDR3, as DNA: TGTGCCAGCAGCTTGGGAATTGGGACAGGGGTGGATGAGCAGTTCTTC. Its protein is CASSLGIGTGVDEQFF.